The sequence of this TCR beta chain was determined in a study of blood T cells in healthy people across ages. A second 7 to 11 cycle PCR used barcoded and J-beta primers. Each sample provided no less than 2.5 million CDR3-containing paired-end reads. TCRdb re-called the 5' RACE reads with MiXCR, one entry per CDR3 protein. The sample yields 1.5 million to 1.9 million distinct CDR3 sequences, around 40% seen once. Germline V gene sequence: CDR1 SGHRS, CDR2 YFSETQ. Trimming stripped 0 bases from V and 1 base from J, with 13 bases between. The CDR3 has 16 amino acids. On this clonotype itself: The antigen is unknown.

General observations from the study: Naive CD4+ cell counts and diversity both ran higher in long-lived than in aged donors.

At least 5.5 micrograms of total RNA were extracted per sample. The sequence came from a woman younger than 35 in good health. The rearrangement uses TRBV5-1 and TRBJ1-1; D unclear. Sequencing was performed on blood. CDR3 sequence: CASSLGPHRQNTEAFF. CDR3 DNA: TGCGCCAGCAGCTTGGGACCCCACCGCCAGAACACTGAAGCTTTCTTT.